The 17 T cell receptor beta chains given below trace back to one sample, sequenced in a study of cytomegalovirus exposure and HLA in healthy donors. Both 60 Vbeta primers and 13 Jbeta primers went into the PCR. Here immunoSEQ multiplex PCR was the method, and the copy in TCRdb shows in-frame clones only, minus some. The sample lists around 170,000 clones, roughly 79% seen once, with approximately 1.5% in the top ten. Material for sequencing was PBMCs. The receptors were gathered from a man aged 35-49 years in good health and CMV-seronegative.

This rearrangement joins TRBV18 to TRBJ2-4; D may be TRBD1 (6 bases). Trimming cost V 1 base and J 6 bases, with 10 bases left between them. The germline V gene encodes CDR1 KGHSH and CDR2 LQKENI. The CDR3 length is 14 residues. In DNA form, the CDR3 reads TGTGCCAGCTCACCACAGGGGGTAATAAACATTCAGTACTTC. Its translation is CASSPQGVINIQYF.

The rearrangement links TRBV10-3 to TRBJ2-5, with 8 bases fitting TRBD2. Germline-derived CDR1 and CDR2 are ENHRY and SYGVKD. V trimming: 11 bases; J trimming: 5 bases; junction bases outside the gene matches: 10. This CDR3 comprises 13 residues. Written as DNA, the CDR3 is TGTGCCTCGCACGGGGGGGCCGGTGAGACCCAGTACTTC. Its protein is CASHGGAGETQYF.

The J gene is TRBJ1-5, the V gene TRBV10-3; 8 bases match TRBD1. The J segment lost 4 bases and the V segment lost 5 bases, leaving 4 bases of the junction unmatched. CDR1 is ENHRY and CDR2 is SYGVKD in the germline V gene. The CDR3 runs to 14 residues. The CDR3 loop is CAISRQGQNQPQHF. CDR3 DNA sequence: TGTGCCATCAGTAGACAGGGGCAAAATCAGCCCCAGCATTTT.

The chain employs TRBV28 and TRBJ2-7, with 7 bases fitting TRBD1. The CDR3 sequence is 14 residues long. Germline CDR1 and CDR2: MDHEN and SYDVKM. V lost 2 bases to trimming and J lost 3 bases; unmatched junction nucleotides: 4. This CDR3 is CASSLGDRVYEQYV. The CDR3 coding sequence is TGTGCCAGCAGTTTAGGGGACAGAGTCTACGAGCAGTACGTC.

In nucleotides, the CDR3 is TGTGCTAGTGGCCCGGGGACAGCGGGCATAGAGACCCAGTACTTC. Its translation is CASGPGTAGIETQYF. The V and J genes are TRBV12-5 and TRBJ2-5; D is perhaps TRBD1 (7 bases). Germline CDR1 LGHNT, CDR2 FRNRAP. The germline V and J ends were trimmed by 6 bases and 4 bases, with 18 bases remaining between them. This CDR3 spans 15 amino acids.

The V call is TRBV6-5, the J call TRBJ1-1, with TRBD1 matching 7 bases. V dropped 6 bases and J dropped 8; count of bases not matched to a gene: 9. Looked up from germline, CDR1 is MNHEY and CDR2 is SVGAGI. The CDR3 sequence is 13 residues long. The CDR3, as DNA: TGTGCCAGCAGACCCAGGGGGGTGGCAGAAGCTTTCTTT. This codes for CASRPRGVAEAFF.

This chain connects TRBV7-9 to TRBJ1-2; possibly TRBD1 for D (5 bases). There are 13 residues in the CDR3. In germline, CDR1 is SEHNR, CDR2 FQNEAQ (reference sequence). V lost 3 bases and J lost 4, with 9 bases in between. CDR3 amino acids: CASSFAGPYGYTF. CDR3 DNA: TGTGCCAGCAGCTTCGCAGGGCCCTATGGCTACACCTTC.

The J gene is TRBJ1-2, the V gene TRBV9; no definite D call. This CDR3 is 13 amino acids long. Trimming removed 4 bases from V and 8 bases from J, with 15 bases in between. Germline lookup yields CDR1 SGDLS and CDR2 YYNGEE. The CDR3 loop is CASSTYVQVGYTF. The CDR3 DNA sequence: TGTGCCAGCAGCACGTATGTCCAGGTCGGCTACACCTTC.

V is TRBV10-3 and J is TRBJ2-1, with 8 bases that match TRBD2. There are 16 residues in the CDR3. Looked up from germline, CDR1 is ENHRY and CDR2 is SYGVKD. J gave up 8 bases and V 5 bases, and 14 bases lay outside the gene matches. In DNA form, the CDR3 reads TGTGCCATCAGTCTCAGAGGGAGTAGCGGGAAGGATGAGCAGTTCTTC. This translates into CAISLRGSSGKDEQFF.

The rearrangement joins TRBV6-1 to TRBJ1-5, with 8 bases matching TRBD1. Germline V gives CDR1 MNHNS, CDR2 SASEGT. V lost 0 bases, J lost 6 bases, and 13 bases stayed unmatched. The CDR3 contains 18 residues. CDR3 sequence (DNA): TGTGCCAGCAGTGAAGCTAATCCGGGACAGGCCTTTGGTCAGCCCCAGCATTTT. This encodes CASSEANPGQAFGQPQHF.

The J gene is TRBJ2-7, the V gene TRBV27; weak D call: TRBD2 (6 bases). The CDR3 loop spans 15 amino acids. CDR1 is MNHEY and CDR2 is SMNVEV in the germline V gene (reference sequence). V lost 1 base and J lost 5, with 15 bases in between. The CDR3 sequence: CASSLLGGGVDEQYF. The CDR3 DNA is TGTGCCAGCAGTTTATTGGGTGGAGGGGTCGACGAGCAGTACTTC.

The chain uses TRBV29-1 and TRBJ2-5; 9 bases match TRBD1. The end of the DNA is better explained by TRBJ2-7, so the J call may be wrong. The length of the CDR3 is 14 residues. CDR1 and CDR2 (germline): SQVTM, ANQGSEA. The DNA of the CDR3 is TGCAGCGTTGGCGTACAGGGGGCCGTCTACGAGCAGTACTTC. Translated: CSVGVQGAVYEQYF.

V is TRBV5-1 and J is TRBJ2-2; TRBD1 aligns across 9 bases. Germline V CDR1 and CDR2: SGHRS, YFSETQ. V trimming: 4 bases; J trimming: 6 bases; junction bases outside the gene matches: 7. The CDR3 sequence is 15 residues long. DNA of the CDR3: TGCGCCAGCAGCCCCGGGACAGGGTATGCCGGGGAGCTGTTTTTT. Translating gives CASSPGTGYAGELFF. The full variable domain, with the rest looked up from reference TRBV5-1 and TRBJ2-2, is KAGVTQTPRYLIKTRGQQVTLSCSPISGHRSVSWYQQTPGQGLQFLFEYFSETQRNKGNFPGRFSGRQFSNSRSEMNVSTLELGDSALYLCASSPGTGYAGELFFGEGSRLTVL.

The chain links TRBV10-3 to TRBJ1-1; 8 bases agree with TRBD1. The V and J ends lost 6 bases and 1 base, in that order; junction bases with no gene match: 7. Germline CDR1 reads ENHRY; CDR2 reads SYGVKD. This CDR3 has 15 residues. The CDR3 region is CAIRPTGEGNTEAFF. For the CDR3, the DNA is TGTGCCATCAGGCCGACAGGGGAGGGGAACACTGAAGCTTTCTTT.

The chain is built from TRBV29-1 and TRBJ1-1, with unresolved D. This CDR3 has 13 residues. Trimming removed 4 bases at V and 3 bases at J, with 12 bases between. CDR1 and CDR2 from the germline V gene are SQVTM and ANQGSEA. CDR3 nucleotide sequence: TGCAGCGTTGTCGTGGCAGCGGACACTGAAGCTTTCTTT. As protein: CSVVVAADTEAFF.

This clone was counted once. V gene TRBV9 combines with J gene TRBJ1-1; TRBD1 is a possible D gene (6 bases). The CDR3 covers 17 residues. Germline CDR1 reads SGDLS; CDR2 reads YYNGEE. V lost 1 base, J lost 3 bases, and 19 bases lay in between. CDR3 loop: CASSVNFGGLEDTEAFF. DNA of the CDR3: TGTGCCAGCAGCGTAAATTTCGGGGGGCTTGAGGACACTGAAGCTTTCTTT.

In its sample, this clone was seen a few times. The chain is built from TRBV19 and TRBJ1-5; TRBD1 agrees at 8 bases. V gave up 3 bases and J gave up 4 bases; unmatched junction bases: 5. Germline-derived CDR1 and CDR2 are LNHDA and SQIVND (reference sequence). The CDR3 loop spans 15 amino acids. Here the CDR3 reads CASSISTGGNQPQHF. The CDR3 region has the DNA TGTGCCAGTAGTATCTCTACAGGGGGAAATCAGCCCCAGCATTTT.